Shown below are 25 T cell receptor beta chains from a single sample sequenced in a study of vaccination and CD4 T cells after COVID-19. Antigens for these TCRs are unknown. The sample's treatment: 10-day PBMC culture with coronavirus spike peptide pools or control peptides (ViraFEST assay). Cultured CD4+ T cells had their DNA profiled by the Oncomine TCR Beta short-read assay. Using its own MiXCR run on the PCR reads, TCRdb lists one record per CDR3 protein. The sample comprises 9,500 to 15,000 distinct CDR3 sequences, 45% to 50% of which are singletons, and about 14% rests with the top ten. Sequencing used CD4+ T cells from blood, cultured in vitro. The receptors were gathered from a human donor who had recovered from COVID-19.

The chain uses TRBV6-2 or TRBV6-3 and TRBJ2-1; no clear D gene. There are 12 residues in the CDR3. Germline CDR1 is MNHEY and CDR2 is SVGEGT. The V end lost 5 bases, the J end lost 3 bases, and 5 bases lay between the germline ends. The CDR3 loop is CASSHGYNEQFF. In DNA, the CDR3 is TGTGCCAGCAGTCACGGCTACAATGAGCAGTTCTTC.

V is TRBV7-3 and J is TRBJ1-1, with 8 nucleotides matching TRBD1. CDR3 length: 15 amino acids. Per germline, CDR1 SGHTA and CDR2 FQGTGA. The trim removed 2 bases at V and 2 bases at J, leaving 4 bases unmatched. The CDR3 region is CASSLLGQGNTEAFF. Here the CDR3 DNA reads TGTGCCAGCAGCTTACTAGGACAGGGAAACACTGAAGCTTTCTTT.

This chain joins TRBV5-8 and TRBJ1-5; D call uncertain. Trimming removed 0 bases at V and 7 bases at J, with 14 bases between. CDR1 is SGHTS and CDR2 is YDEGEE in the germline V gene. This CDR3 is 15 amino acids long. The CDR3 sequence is CASSLEPNGRQPQHF. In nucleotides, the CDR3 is TGTGCCAGCAGCTTGGAGCCTAATGGACGACAGCCCCAGCATTTT.

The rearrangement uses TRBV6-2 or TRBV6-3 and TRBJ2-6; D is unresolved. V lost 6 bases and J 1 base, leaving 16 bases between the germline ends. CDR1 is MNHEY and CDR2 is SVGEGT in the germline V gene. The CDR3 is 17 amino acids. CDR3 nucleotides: TGTGCCAGCAGCCCCTTGGGAATAGGATCTGGGGCCAACGTCCTGACTTTC. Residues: CASSPLGIGSGANVLTF.

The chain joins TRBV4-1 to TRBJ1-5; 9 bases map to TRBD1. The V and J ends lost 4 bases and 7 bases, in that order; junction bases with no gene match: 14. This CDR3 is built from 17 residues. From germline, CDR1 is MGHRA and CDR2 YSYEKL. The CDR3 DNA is TGCGCCAGCAGCCGCCGGACAGGGGATGGGACCCCCCAGCCCCAGCATTTT. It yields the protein CASSRRTGDGTPQPQHF.

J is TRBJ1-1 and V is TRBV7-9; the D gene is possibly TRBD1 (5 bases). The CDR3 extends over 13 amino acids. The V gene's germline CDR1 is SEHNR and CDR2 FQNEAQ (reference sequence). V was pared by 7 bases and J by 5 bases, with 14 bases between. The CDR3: CASTVRGRTEAFF. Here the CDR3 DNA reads TGTGCCAGCACCGTGCGGGGGAGGACTGAAGCTTTCTTT.

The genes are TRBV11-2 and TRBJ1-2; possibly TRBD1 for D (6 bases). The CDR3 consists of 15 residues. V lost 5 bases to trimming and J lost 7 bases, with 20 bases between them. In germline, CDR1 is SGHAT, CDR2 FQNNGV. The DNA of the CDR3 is TGTGCCAGCAGCACAAGCAGGGGCGGGCTATCTGGCTACACCTTC. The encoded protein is CASSTSRGGLSGYTF.

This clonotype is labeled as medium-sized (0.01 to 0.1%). DNA of the CDR3: TGTGCCAGCAGCTTAGGGCGCGGGAGTATAGATACGCAGTATTTT. Translated: CASSLGRGSIDTQYF. V usage is TRBV11-2 and J usage is TRBJ2-3; 7 bases map to TRBD2. V lost 1 base and J lost 5; bases outside the gene matches: 6. The CDR3 is made up of 15 amino acids. Germline V gene lookup returns CDR1 SGHAT and CDR2 FQNNGV.

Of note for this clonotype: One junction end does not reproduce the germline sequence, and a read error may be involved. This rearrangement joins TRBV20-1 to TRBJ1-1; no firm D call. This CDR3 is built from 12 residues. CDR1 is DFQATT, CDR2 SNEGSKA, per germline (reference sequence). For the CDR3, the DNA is TGCAGTGCTCCGCGAGCGAACACTGGAGCTTTCTTT. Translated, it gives CSAPRANTGAFF.

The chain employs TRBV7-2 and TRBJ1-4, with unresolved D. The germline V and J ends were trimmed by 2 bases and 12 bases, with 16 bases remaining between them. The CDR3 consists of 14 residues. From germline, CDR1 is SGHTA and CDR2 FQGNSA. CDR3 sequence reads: CASSLRRTSGELFF. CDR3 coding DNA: TGTGCCAGCAGCTTACGTAGGACGAGTGGGGAACTGTTTTTT.

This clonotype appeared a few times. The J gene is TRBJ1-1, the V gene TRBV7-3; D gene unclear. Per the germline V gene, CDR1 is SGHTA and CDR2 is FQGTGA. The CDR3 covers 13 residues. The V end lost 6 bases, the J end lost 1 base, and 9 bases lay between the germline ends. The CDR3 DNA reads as TGTGCCAGCAGTCCCGGTGCGAACACTGAAGCTTTCTTT. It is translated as CASSPGANTEAFF.

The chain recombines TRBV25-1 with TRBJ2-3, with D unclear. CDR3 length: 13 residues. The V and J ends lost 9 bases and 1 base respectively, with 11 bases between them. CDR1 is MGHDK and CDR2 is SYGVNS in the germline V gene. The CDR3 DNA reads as TGTGCCAGTTCCCGCGGAGGCACAGATACGCAGTATTTT. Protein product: CASSRGGTDTQYF.

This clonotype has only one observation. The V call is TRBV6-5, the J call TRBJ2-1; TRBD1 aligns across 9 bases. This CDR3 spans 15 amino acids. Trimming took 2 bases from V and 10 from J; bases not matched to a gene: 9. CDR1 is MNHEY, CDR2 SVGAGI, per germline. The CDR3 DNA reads TGTGCCAGCAGTTACGCCGGGACAGGGAGTCGGGAGCAGTTCTTC. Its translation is CASSYAGTGSREQFF.

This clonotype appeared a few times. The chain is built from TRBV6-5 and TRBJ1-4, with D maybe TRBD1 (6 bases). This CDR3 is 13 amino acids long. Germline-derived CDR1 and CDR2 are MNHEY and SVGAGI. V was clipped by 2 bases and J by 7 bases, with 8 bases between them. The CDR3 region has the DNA TGTGCCAGCAGTTACAGGGGGGGTGAAAAACTGTTTTTT. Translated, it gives CASSYRGGEKLFF.

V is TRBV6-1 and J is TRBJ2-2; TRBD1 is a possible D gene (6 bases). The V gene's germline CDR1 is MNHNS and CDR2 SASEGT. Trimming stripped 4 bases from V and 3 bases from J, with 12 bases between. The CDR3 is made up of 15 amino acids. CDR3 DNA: TGTGCCAGCAGTGGGGGGACACAGTACACCGGGGAGCTGTTTTTT. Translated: CASSGGTQYTGELFF.

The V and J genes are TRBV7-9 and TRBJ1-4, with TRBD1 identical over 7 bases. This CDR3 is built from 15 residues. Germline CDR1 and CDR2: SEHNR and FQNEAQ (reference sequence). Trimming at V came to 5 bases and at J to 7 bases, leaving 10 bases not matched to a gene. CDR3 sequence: CASSIRQGDVEKLFF. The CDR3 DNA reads TGTGCCAGCAGCATACGACAGGGCGACGTTGAAAAACTGTTTTTT.

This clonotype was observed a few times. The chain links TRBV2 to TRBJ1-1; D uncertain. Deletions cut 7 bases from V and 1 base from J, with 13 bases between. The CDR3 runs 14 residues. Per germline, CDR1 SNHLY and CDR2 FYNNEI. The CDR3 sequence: CASTGLVPNTEAFF. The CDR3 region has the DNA TGTGCCAGCACGGGTCTGGTCCCGAACACTGAAGCTTTCTTT. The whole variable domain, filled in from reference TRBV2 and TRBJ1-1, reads EPEVTQTPSHQVTQMGQEVILRCVPISNHLYFYWYRQILGQKVEFLVSFYNNEISEKSEIFDDQFSVERPDGSNFTLKIRSTKLEDSAMYFCASTGLVPNTEAFFGQGTRLTVV.

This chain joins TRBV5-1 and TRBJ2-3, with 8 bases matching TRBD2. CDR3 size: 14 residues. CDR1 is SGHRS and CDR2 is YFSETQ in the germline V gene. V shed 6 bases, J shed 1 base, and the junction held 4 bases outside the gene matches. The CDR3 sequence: CASKAGDGTDTQYF. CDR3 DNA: TGCGCCAGCAAAGCGGGGGACGGCACAGATACGCAGTATTTT.

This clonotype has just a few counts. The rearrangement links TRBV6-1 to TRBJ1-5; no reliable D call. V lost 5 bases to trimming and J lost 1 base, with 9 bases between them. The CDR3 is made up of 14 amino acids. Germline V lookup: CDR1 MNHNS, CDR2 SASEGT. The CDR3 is CASSIRGSNQPQHF. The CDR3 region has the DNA TGTGCCAGCAGTATACGAGGGAGCAATCAGCCCCAGCATTTT.

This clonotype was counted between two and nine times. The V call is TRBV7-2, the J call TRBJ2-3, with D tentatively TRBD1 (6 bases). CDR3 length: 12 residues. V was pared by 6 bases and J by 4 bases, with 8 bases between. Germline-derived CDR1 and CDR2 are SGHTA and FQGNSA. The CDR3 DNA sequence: TGTGCCAGCAGTCCAGGGGCAGATACGCAGTATTTT. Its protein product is CASSPGADTQYF.

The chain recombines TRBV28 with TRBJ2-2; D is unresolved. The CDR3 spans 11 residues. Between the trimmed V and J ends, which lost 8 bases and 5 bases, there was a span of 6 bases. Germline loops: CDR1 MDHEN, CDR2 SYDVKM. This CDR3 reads CASGVTGELFF. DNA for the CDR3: TGTGCCAGCGGGGTAACCGGGGAGCTGTTTTTT.

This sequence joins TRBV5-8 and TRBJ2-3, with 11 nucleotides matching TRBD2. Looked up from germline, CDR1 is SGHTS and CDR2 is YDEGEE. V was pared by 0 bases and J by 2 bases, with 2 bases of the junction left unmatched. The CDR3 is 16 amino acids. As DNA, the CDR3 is TGTGCCAGCAGCTTGGGACTAGCGGGGAACACAGATACGCAGTATTTT. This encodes CASSLGLAGNTDTQYF.

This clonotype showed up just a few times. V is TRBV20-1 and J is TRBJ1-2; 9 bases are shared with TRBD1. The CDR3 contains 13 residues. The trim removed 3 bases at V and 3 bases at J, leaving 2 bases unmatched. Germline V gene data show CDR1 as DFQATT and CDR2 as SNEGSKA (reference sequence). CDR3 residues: CSASGDRDYGYTF. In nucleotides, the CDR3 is TGCAGTGCTAGCGGGGACAGGGACTATGGCTACACCTTC.

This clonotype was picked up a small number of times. The CDR3 nucleotides read TGTGCCAGCAGACAACAGGGGGCAGCGAATTCACCCCTCCACTTT. Its protein is CASRQQGAANSPLHF. V and J are TRBV28 and TRBJ1-6, with 9 bases fitting TRBD1. CDR3 size: 15 residues. The junction had 7 bases not matched to a gene; V was cut back by 6 bases and J by 7 bases. CDR1 MDHEN and CDR2 SYDVKM come from the germline V gene.

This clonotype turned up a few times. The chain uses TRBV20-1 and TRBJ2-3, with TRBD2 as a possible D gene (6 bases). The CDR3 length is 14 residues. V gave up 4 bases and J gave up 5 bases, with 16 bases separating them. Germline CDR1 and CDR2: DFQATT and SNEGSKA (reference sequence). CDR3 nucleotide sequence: TGCAGTGCTACGAACCGGGACGGGGGAGATACGCAGTATTTT. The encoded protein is CSATNRDGGDTQYF.